Here is one T cell receptor (beta chain) with its context. As yet, its antigen is unknown. This specimen comes from a study of CD8+ T cells in alopecia areata. Findings of the study overall: It was observed that many expanded lesional clones persisted in scalp and blood during tofacitinib. Between patients, shared TCR sequences were less clear than in mice. This was possibly due in part to HLA diversity in the patient population.

CDR1 and CDR2 (germline): MNHNY, SVGAGI (reference sequence). The J segment lost 5 bases and the V segment lost 6 bases, leaving 6 bases of the junction unmatched. This CDR3 comprises 13 residues. Extraction of RNA preceded its reverse transcription into cDNA, which served as the sequencing template. Some clones are missing from TCRdb's copy, which holds only in-frame ones; the method was immunoSEQ multiplex PCR. This sample carries about 300,000 clones, 58% of them seen once, and the ten largest clones take about 1.8%. This sample's treatment: oral pan-JAK inhibitor, 5-10 mg twice daily. Sampling of alopecia areata patients yielded lesional scalp punch biopsies as well as peripheral blood.

This chain joins TRBV6-6 and TRBJ2-5, with 7 bases lining up with TRBD1. Sample: CD4+ T cells sorted from blood, taken at week 24, from a patient treated with tofacitinib. The receptor comes from a human donor with alopecia areata. Here the CDR3 reads CASSQGVLETQYF. CDR3 DNA sequence: TGTGCCAGCAGCCAGGGGGTATTGGAGACCCAGTACTTC.